This section outlines one T cell receptor beta chain sequence together with its context. Its antigen is unknown. Using immunoSEQ multiplex PCR, the repertoire was profiled, and TCRdb retains in-frame clones only, with some absent. In the table there are over 150,000 clones, 80% to 90% of which are singletons. The data were taken from a study of cytomegalovirus exposure and HLA in healthy donors. The study, taken as a whole, reports: Across donors, most TCRs were seen rarely, yet some public ones were widespread. According to the study, some 160 TCR beta chains were cytomegalovirus-associated. One later analysis, an examination of the 120 validation repertoires, found that first-cohort TCR clusters tended to co-occur in them.

With 4 bases removed from V and 4 bases from J, the gap between germline ends came to 13 bases. This CDR3 spans 14 amino acids. Germline lookup yields CDR1 LNHDA and CDR2 SQIVND (reference sequence). The specimen was PBMCs. The J gene is TRBJ1-2, the V gene TRBV19; D gene ambiguous. This sequence was found in a young woman in good health and CMV-seronegative. For the CDR3, the DNA is TGTGCCAGTAGTAAGGTCAGGTCGGTCTATGGCTACACCTTC. Encoded protein: CASSKVRSVYGYTF.